This record looks at one T cell receptor beta chain sequence and its context. This sample was included in a study of cytomegalovirus exposure and HLA in healthy donors. Both 60 Vbeta primers and 13 Jbeta primers went into the PCR. TCRdb's table, derived via immunoSEQ multiplex PCR, lists solely in-frame clones and lacks some. This repertoire shows 65,000 to 100,000 clones, 60% to 80% found once; its top ten account for roughly 6%. Looked up from germline, CDR1 is MGHDK and CDR2 is SYGVNS. V gave up 2 bases and J gave up 2 bases, with 10 bases separating them. CDR3 length: 15 residues. The sequencing input was PBMCs. The rearrangement uses TRBV25-1 and TRBJ2-1, with a weak D call TRBD2 (6 bases). The sequence was obtained from a female donor in good health and CMV-seronegative. CDR3 sequence reads: CASSELAPTYNEQFF. In nucleotides, the CDR3 is TGTGCCAGCAGTGAACTAGCGCCTACCTACAATGAGCAGTTCTTC.